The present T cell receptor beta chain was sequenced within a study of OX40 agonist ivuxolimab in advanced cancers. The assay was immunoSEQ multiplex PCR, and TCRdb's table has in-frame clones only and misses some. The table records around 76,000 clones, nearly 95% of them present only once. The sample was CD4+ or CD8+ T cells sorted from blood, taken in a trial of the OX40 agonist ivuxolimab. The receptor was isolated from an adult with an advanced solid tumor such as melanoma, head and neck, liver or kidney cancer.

CDR3 coding DNA: TGTGCCAGCAGTGGGGACAGGTCCCTCATTCCGAGCTCCTATAATTCACCCCTCCACTTT. It translates to CASSGDRSLIPSSYNSPLHF. The gene calls are TRBV6-1 and TRBJ1-6; 8 bases align to TRBD1. There are 20 residues in the CDR3. From germline, CDR1 is MNHNS and CDR2 SASEGT. The V and J ends lost 4 bases and 0 bases, in that order; junction bases with no gene match: 14.